These 22 T cell receptor beta chains were sequenced from one sample in a study of T cell repertoires in cytomegalovirus infection. TCRdb fed the reads into MiXCR, producing one record per CDR3 protein. The sample holds fewer than 250,000 distinct CDR3 sequences, 22% seen once. Sequenced sample: CD8+ T cells from PBMCs. These receptors originate from a human donor in good health (CMV status not recorded). Some clones in this sample may be carry-over from other donors' samples.

This clonotype was found a few times. The chain has TRBV7-2 and TRBJ2-7; TRBD1 agrees at 11 bases. The CDR3 is made up of 15 amino acids. Per germline, CDR1 SGHTA and CDR2 FQGNSA. Trimming at V came to 5 bases and at J to 3 bases, leaving 6 bases not matched to a gene. The CDR3 DNA is TGTGCCAGCAGCCTGGACAGGGGGCGCCTCTACGAGCAGTACTTC. Its protein product is CASSLDRGRLYEQYF.

This sequence joins TRBV12-5 and TRBJ1-1; D is unclear. V was cut by 6 bases and J by 6 bases, with 8 bases left in between. The CDR3 loop spans 11 amino acids. CDR1 is LGHNT, CDR2 FRNRAP, per germline. CDR3 nucleotide sequence: TGTGCTAGTGGGGCGACACCTGAAGCTTTCTTT. Residues: CASGATPEAFF.

The rearrangement links TRBV14 to TRBJ2-7; D possibly corresponds to TRBD1 (6 bases). Germline V CDR1 and CDR2: SGHDN, FVKESK. Trimming pared 1 base from V and 2 bases from J, leaving 9 bases between. The CDR3 has 14 amino acids. CDR3 DNA: TGTGCCAGCAGCCAAGTGCAGGGGACCTACGAGCAGTACTTC. Translation: CASSQVQGTYEQYF.

This clonotype appeared a few times. The chain recombines TRBV19 with TRBJ2-1; 10 nucleotides match TRBD1. This CDR3 is built from 19 residues. The V segment lost 3 bases and the J segment 5 bases; nucleotides outside the gene matches: 16. Germline V gene lookup returns CDR1 LNHDA and CDR2 SQIVND (reference sequence). Here the CDR3 reads CASSIRGQGDSLADNEQFF. The CDR3 DNA follows: TGTGCCAGTAGTATCCGCGGACAGGGGGACTCGCTAGCGGACAATGAGCAGTTCTTC. Complete variable domain (other parts from reference TRBV19 and TRBJ2-1): DGGITQSPKYLFRKEGQNVTLSCEQNLNHDAMYWYRQDPGQGLRLIYYSQIVNDFQKGDIAEGYSVSREKKESFPLTVTSAQKNPTAFYLCASSIRGQGDSLADNEQFFGPGTRLTVL.

The rearrangement uses TRBV7-9 and TRBJ2-5; D unresolved. The CDR3 contains 14 residues. Trimming took 2 bases from V and 0 from J, leaving 7 bases between them. The germline V gene has CDR1 SEHNR and CDR2 FQNEAQ (reference sequence). The CDR3 here is CASSLRMDQETQYF. The CDR3 DNA follows: TGTGCCAGCAGCTTAAGAATGGACCAAGAGACCCAGTACTTC.

This clonotype was counted at least ten times. An end of the junction does not agree with germline; a read error may underlie this. This chain links TRBV28 with TRBJ2-1; D might be TRBD2 (7 bases). CDR3 length: 14 residues. Germline-derived CDR1 and CDR2 are MDHEN and SYDVKM. CDR3 sequence reads: CASSPRGAYNEQFF. CDR3 in DNA: TGTGCCAGCAGTCCTCGGGGGGCCTATAATGAGCAGTTCTTC.

This sequence joins TRBV10-3 and TRBJ2-1, with unresolved D. CDR3 length: 16 amino acids. CDR1 is ENHRY, CDR2 SYGVKD, per germline. V lost 0 bases and J 0 bases, leaving 9 bases between the germline ends. CDR3 loop: CAISESSGFSYNEQFF. The DNA of the CDR3 is TGTGCCATCAGTGAGTCGAGTGGGTTCTCCTACAATGAGCAGTTCTTC.

The table lists this clonotype with a few counts. This chain connects TRBV20-1 to TRBJ2-7; 7 positions match TRBD1. V lost 0 bases and J lost 4; bases outside the gene matches: 6. In germline, CDR1 is DFQATT, CDR2 SNEGSKA (reference sequence). This CDR3 has 14 residues. The DNA of the CDR3 is TGCAGTGCTAGAGATCGGGACAGAATTTACGAGCAGTACTTC. Amino acids: CSARDRDRIYEQYF.

The chain has TRBV5-6 and TRBJ2-7; tentative D call: TRBD1 (5 bases). This CDR3 is 14 amino acids long. Germline assignment: CDR1 SGHDT and CDR2 YYEEEE. Trimming removed 0 bases from V and 4 bases from J, with 11 bases in between. The CDR3 reads CASSLARAVYEQYF. The CDR3 coding sequence is TGTGCCAGCAGCTTGGCCAGGGCAGTTTACGAGCAGTACTTC.

The V gene is TRBV7-9, the J gene TRBJ2-1; D is possibly TRBD2 (5 bases). Germline V gene sequence: CDR1 SEHNR, CDR2 FQNEAQ (reference sequence). This CDR3 spans 15 amino acids. The V end lost 3 bases, the J end lost 1 base, and 10 bases lay between the germline ends. The CDR3 nucleotides read TGTGCCAGCAGCTTTAGCGACACGTCCTACAATGAGCAGTTCTTC. Protein product: CASSFSDTSYNEQFF.

In its sample, this clonotype was seen once. The V call is TRBV5-6, the J call TRBJ2-1, with a tentative D call TRBD1 (6 bases). The CDR3 is made up of 14 amino acids. Germline CDR1 SGHDT, CDR2 YYEEEE. V was trimmed by 7 bases and J by 0 bases, leaving 11 bases between them. In DNA form, the CDR3 reads TGTGCCAGCGGAGACAGGAGCTCCTACAATGAGCAGTTCTTC. It yields the protein CASGDRSSYNEQFF.

This clonotype occurred many times. The genes are TRBV7-8 and TRBJ2-1; 9 positions agree with TRBD2. From germline, CDR1 is SGHVS and CDR2 FQNEAQ. This CDR3 has 15 residues. The V and J ends lost 5 bases and 4 bases, in that order; junction bases with no gene match: 6. This chain's CDR3 is CASSPGLALYNEQFF. CDR3 DNA sequence: TGTGCCAGCAGCCCGGGACTAGCCCTGTACAATGAGCAGTTCTTC.

The chain is built from TRBV23-1 and TRBJ1-5; D is unclear. TRBV23-1 is an ORF; its function is uncertain. The CDR3 covers 17 residues. V lost 0 bases, J lost 2 bases, and 14 bases lay in between. The CDR3 bases are TGCGCCAGCAGTCAATCAACAGCTCTTGAGGGCAATCAGCCCCAGCATTTT. This codes for CASSQSTALEGNQPQHF.

V and J are TRBV4-1 and TRBJ2-5; D remains ambiguous. V was pared by 8 bases and J by 5 bases, with 9 bases between. Germline-derived CDR1 and CDR2 are MGHRA and YSYEKL. The CDR3 covers 11 residues. The DNA of the CDR3 is TGCGCCAGCGGTCCCCGGGAGACCCAGTACTTC. It yields the protein CASGPRETQYF.

This clonotype was seen a few times. The chain couples TRBV12-3 or TRBV12-4 to TRBJ2-3, with D unclear. Trimming removed 1 base at V and 6 bases at J, with 11 bases between. CDR3 length: 14 amino acids. The CDR3 DNA reads TGTGCCAGCAGTTTAGTTACTTCCCGGGATACGCAGTATTTT. This gives the protein CASSLVTSRDTQYF.

This clonotype was observed many times. The V gene is TRBV19, the J gene TRBJ1-2, with D uncertain. The germline V gene has CDR1 LNHDA and CDR2 SQIVND (reference sequence). The CDR3 covers 14 residues. The V end lost 1 base, the J end lost 3 bases, and 9 bases lay between the germline ends. The chain's CDR3 is CASSIGDGHYGYTF. The CDR3 DNA follows: TGTGCCAGTAGTATAGGTGACGGACACTATGGCTACACCTTC.

This clonotype was observed a handful of times. The chain is built from TRBV4-1 and TRBJ2-5, with TRBD2 matching over 9 bases. The germline V gene has CDR1 MGHRA and CDR2 YSYEKL. The CDR3 extends over 16 amino acids. With 0 bases clipped from V and 2 bases from J, the junction kept 4 bases outside the gene matches. DNA for the CDR3: TGCGCCAGCAGCCAAGAACCCAGCGGGGGGCAAGAGACCCAGTACTTC. Encoded protein: CASSQEPSGGQETQYF.

The chain links TRBV10-3 to TRBJ1-2; the D is unclear. The V end lost 2 bases, the J end lost 4 bases, and 17 bases lay between the germline ends. The CDR3 totals 16 residues. Germline lookup yields CDR1 ENHRY and CDR2 SYGVKD. The chain's CDR3 is CAISETTETPAYGYTF. Here the CDR3 DNA reads TGTGCCATCAGTGAGACTACTGAAACCCCGGCCTATGGCTACACCTTC.

In this sample, this clonotype turned up once. CDR3 protein: CASGPGENNEQFF. The CDR3 DNA reads as TGTGCCAGCGGGCCAGGGGAAAACAATGAGCAGTTCTTC. This chain joins TRBV2 and TRBJ2-1; possible D gene TRBD1, 6 bases. The germline gives CDR1 SNHLY, CDR2 FYNNEI. Trimming took off 8 bases at V and 5 bases at J, with 13 bases between the two ends. This CDR3 is 13 amino acids long.

This clonotype occurred many times. The chain employs TRBV7-9 and TRBJ2-6, with D unclear. This CDR3 is built from 17 residues. Germline values: CDR1 SEHNR, CDR2 FQNEAQ (reference sequence). V dropped 8 bases and J dropped 2 bases, with 19 bases sitting between them. The CDR3 region is CASELLREETGANVLTF. The CDR3 DNA is TGTGCCAGCGAATTGTTAAGGGAAGAAACTGGGGCCAACGTCCTGACTTTC.

This clonotype was counted many times. The rearrangement uses TRBV7-6 and TRBJ2-3, with TRBD2 identical over 10 bases. Per the germline V gene, CDR1 is SGHVS and CDR2 is FNYEAQ. V lost 4 bases, J lost 3 bases, and 7 bases stayed unmatched. The CDR3 extends over 16 amino acids. The DNA of the CDR3 is TGTGCCAGCAGCTCCAAAGAGACTAGCGGGACAGATACGCAGTATTTT. Translating it yields CASSSKETSGTDTQYF. The entire variable domain, with the rest obtained from reference TRBV7-6 and TRBJ2-3, is as follows: GAGVSQSPRYKVTKRGQDVALRCDPISGHVSLYWYRQALGQGPEFLTYFNYEAQQDKSGLPNDRFSAERPEGSISTLTIQRTEQRDSAMYRCASSSKETSGTDTQYFGPGTRLTVL.

This clonotype was counted only a few times. The J gene is TRBJ1-1, the V gene TRBV5-1; a possible D gene is TRBD1 (6 bases). The V end lost 4 bases, the J end lost 1 base, and 11 bases lay between the germline ends. Germline V CDR1 and CDR2: SGHRS, YFSETQ. The CDR3 sequence is 14 residues long. Written as DNA, the CDR3 is TGCGCCAGCAGCCCCGGGACAACGAACACTGAAGCTTTCTTT. The encoded protein is CASSPGTTNTEAFF.